These T cell receptor beta chains were read from a single sample in a study of CD8+ T cells in alopecia areata. Clones were read by immunoSEQ multiplex PCR, and TCRdb kept only the in-frame ones, dropping some. The table shows over 100,000 clones, with around 56% occurring only once. This sample comprised CD4+ T cells sorted from blood, obtained at week 4, from a patient treated with tofacitinib. The source of these receptors is a human donor with alopecia areata. CDR3s include the opening cysteine and the closing phenylalanine or tryptophan. The D gene is left open where the match is weak. Not all rows give a size; the values are once, few, many and, for expanded clones, a class.

D: -
size: -
J: TRBJ2-3
V: TRBV9
DNA: TGTGCCAGCAGCGTTGGGGGGAGCCCAGATACGCAGTATTTT
CDR3: CASSVGGSPDTQYF

D: -
size: -
J: TRBJ2-1
V: TRBV15
DNA: TGTGCCACCAGCAGGCCACCCCGGGCAAATGAGCAGTTCTTC
CDR3: CATSRPPRANEQFF

D: -
size: few
J: TRBJ1-2
V: TRBV6-5
DNA: TGTGCCAGCAGTTACTCAGGGGATCCCTATGGCTACACCTTC
CDR3: CASSYSGDPYGYTF

D: TRBD1
size: -
J: TRBJ1-1
V: TRBV6-1
DNA: TGTGCCAGTTACCGGGACAGGGCCGGTGAAGCTTTCTTT
CDR3: CASYRDRAGEAFF

D: -
size: -
J: TRBJ2-7
V: TRBV29-1
DNA: TGCAGCGTTACAGGGTACCACTCCTACGAGCAGTACTTC
CDR3: CSVTGYHSYEQYF

D: TRBD1
size: -
J: TRBJ2-3
V: TRBV29-1
DNA: TGCAGCGTTTACAGGGGGCTCACAGATACGCAGTATTTT
CDR3: CSVYRGLTDTQYF

D: TRBD1
size: -
J: TRBJ2-1
V: TRBV5-4
DNA: TGTGCCAGCAGACGAGAGACAGGGGACAATGAGCAGTTCTTC
CDR3: CASRRETGDNEQFF

D: TRBD1
size: -
J: TRBJ2-2
V: TRBV30
DNA: TGTGCCTGGAGTGTAGATCAGGGGGCCGGGGAGCTGTTTTTT
CDR3: CAWSVDQGAGELFF

D: -
size: few
J: TRBJ1-1
V: TRBV19
DNA: TGTGCCAGCAGATCGCAGGGCACTGAAGCTTTCTTT
CDR3: CASRSQGTEAFF

D: TRBD1
size: -
J: TRBJ2-7
V: TRBV4-1
DNA: TGCGCCAGCAGAGGACAGGCGTTGGGGATTCCCTCCTACGAGCAGTACTTC
CDR3: CASRGQALGIPSYEQYF

D: TRBD2
size: -
J: TRBJ2-1
V: TRBV4-2
DNA: TGTGCCAGCAGCCCGACCCCCGCTAGCGGGTCTGACAATGAGCAGTTCTTC
CDR3: CASSPTPASGSDNEQFF

D: -
size: -
J: TRBJ2-1
V: TRBV29-1
DNA: TGCAGCGTTGAACCCCTCTCTCAGGGGTTCTTC
CDR3: CSVEPLSQGFF

D: TRBD1
size: few
J: TRBJ2-7
V: TRBV5-1
DNA: TGCGCCAGCAGCCTATGGACAGGGTACGAGCAGTACTTC
CDR3: CASSLWTGYEQYF

D: -
size: -
J: TRBJ2-3
V: TRBV30
DNA: TGTGCCTGGAGAAAGAGCGGCACAGATACGCAGTATTTT
CDR3: CAWRKSGTDTQYF

D: -
size: -
J: TRBJ1-5
V: TRBV27
DNA: TGTGCCAGCGGGTACAGGTTTAATCAGCCCCAGCATTTT
CDR3: CASGYRFNQPQHF

D: -
size: few
J: TRBJ1-1
V: TRBV30
DNA: TGTGCCTGGAGTAACAGGGTGGACACTGAAGCTTTCTTT
CDR3: CAWSNRVDTEAFF

D: TRBD1
size: once
J: TRBJ2-6
V: TRBV7-8
DNA: TGTGCCAGCAGCAACCAACAGGGGTCTTCTGGGGCCAACGTCCTGACTTTC
CDR3: CASSNQQGSSGANVLTF

D: -
size: few
J: TRBJ2-1
V: TRBV7-6
DNA: TGTGCCAGCAGCCAGTATAGCCGTGATGAGCAGTTCTTC
CDR3: CASSQYSRDEQFF

D: -
size: few
J: TRBJ2-1
V: TRBV11-2
DNA: TGTGCCAGCACCCTTTCCCAATTACGGGGGCCATACAATGAGCAGTTCTTC
CDR3: CASTLSQLRGPYNEQFF

D: -
size: -
J: TRBJ1-2
V: TRBV29-1
DNA: TGCAGCGTTGGCGGCGATCCCAACTATGGCTACACCTTC
CDR3: CSVGGDPNYGYTF

D: TRBD2
size: -
J: TRBJ2-1
V: TRBV4-1
DNA: TGCGCCAGCAGCCAAGGACTAGCGGGAGCCGTTTACAATGAGCAGTTCTTC
CDR3: CASSQGLAGAVYNEQFF

D: -
size: -
J: TRBJ1-1
V: TRBV7-3
DNA: TGTGCCAGCAGCCCGGACGGCACTGAAGCTTTCTTT
CDR3: CASSPDGTEAFF

D: TRBD1
size: few
J: TRBJ2-7
V: TRBV2
DNA: TGTGCCAGCAGTGAAGGCGGCAGGGGGCGTAACGAGCAGTACTTC
CDR3: CASSEGGRGRNEQYF

D: -
size: -
J: TRBJ2-3
V: TRBV30
DNA: TGTGCCTGGAGTGTTCAGGGGGGAAGAGAAACGCAGTATTTT
CDR3: CAWSVQGGRETQYF

D: -
size: few
J: TRBJ2-1
V: TRBV7-9
DNA: TGTGCCAGCAGCTTAGCTATTTACAATGAGCAGTTCTTC
CDR3: CASSLAIYNEQFF

D: -
size: -
J: TRBJ2-5
V: TRBV2
DNA: TGTGCCAGCAGTCCGATATCCGGGACCCAGTACTTC
CDR3: CASSPISGTQYF

D: -
size: few
J: TRBJ2-1
V: TRBV7-8
DNA: TGTGCCAGCAGCTTAGAGGGTGGGCAGTTCTTC
CDR3: CASSLEGGQFF

D: TRBD1
size: few
J: TRBJ2-7
V: TRBV14
DNA: TGTGCCAGCAGCCAAGGACAGGGCCTCTCCTACGAGCAGTACTTC
CDR3: CASSQGQGLSYEQYF

D: TRBD2
size: -
J: TRBJ2-7
V: TRBV6-5
DNA: TGTGCCAGCAGTTCCCTGGGACTAGCGGGAGGTTACGAGCAGTACTTC
CDR3: CASSSLGLAGGYEQYF

D: TRBD1
size: few
J: TRBJ1-1
V: TRBV7-2
DNA: TGTGCCAGCAGCTTAAGGGACAGGGGGGGTACTGAAGCTTTCTTT
CDR3: CASSLRDRGGTEAFF

D: TRBD1
size: -
J: TRBJ1-6
V: TRBV5-6
DNA: TGTGCCAGCAGCTCCCCTGGGGGACAGGCTGATCCCCTCCACTTT
CDR3: CASSSPGGQADPLHF

D: TRBD1
size: -
J: TRBJ2-2
V: TRBV5-1
DNA: TGCGCCAGCAGGGAAAGGACAGGGGGCACCGGGGAGCTGTTTTTT
CDR3: CASRERTGGTGELFF